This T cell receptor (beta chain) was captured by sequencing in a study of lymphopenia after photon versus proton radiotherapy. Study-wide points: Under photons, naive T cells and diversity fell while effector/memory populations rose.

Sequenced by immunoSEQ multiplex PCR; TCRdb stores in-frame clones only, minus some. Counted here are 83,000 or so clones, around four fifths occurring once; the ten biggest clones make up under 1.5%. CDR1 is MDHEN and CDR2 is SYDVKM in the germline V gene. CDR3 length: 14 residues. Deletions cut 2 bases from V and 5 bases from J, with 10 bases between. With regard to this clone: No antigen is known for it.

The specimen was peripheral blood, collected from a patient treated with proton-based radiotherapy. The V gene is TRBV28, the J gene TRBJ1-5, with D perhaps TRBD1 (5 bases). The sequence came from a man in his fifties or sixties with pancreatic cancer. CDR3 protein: CASSLTRVHQPQHF. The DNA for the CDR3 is TGTGCCAGCAGTTTAACCAGGGTCCATCAGCCCCAGCATTTT.